This TCR beta chain was documented in a study of immune cell composition in non-small cell lung cancer. Method: immunoSEQ multiplex PCR; TCRdb's copy keeps in-frame clones and lacks some. The sample lists about 7,000 clones; 75% to 80% were seen once. Germline CDR1 is LNHDA and CDR2 is SQIVND (reference sequence). Trimming stripped 8 bases from V and 5 bases from J, with 22 bases between. The CDR3 has 16 residues. This clone was detected a few times. Genomic DNA came from frozen unsorted single-cell suspensions. The sample taken for sequencing was lung tumor tissue. The TCR originated in a human donor with non-small cell lung cancer. V is TRBV19 and J is TRBJ1-5; a weak D match, TRBD1 (6 bases). This chain's CDR3 is CASQKRRVAGDQPQHF. CDR3 DNA sequence: TGTGCCAGTCAAAAGCGGCGGGTGGCAGGGGATCAGCCCCAGCATTTT.